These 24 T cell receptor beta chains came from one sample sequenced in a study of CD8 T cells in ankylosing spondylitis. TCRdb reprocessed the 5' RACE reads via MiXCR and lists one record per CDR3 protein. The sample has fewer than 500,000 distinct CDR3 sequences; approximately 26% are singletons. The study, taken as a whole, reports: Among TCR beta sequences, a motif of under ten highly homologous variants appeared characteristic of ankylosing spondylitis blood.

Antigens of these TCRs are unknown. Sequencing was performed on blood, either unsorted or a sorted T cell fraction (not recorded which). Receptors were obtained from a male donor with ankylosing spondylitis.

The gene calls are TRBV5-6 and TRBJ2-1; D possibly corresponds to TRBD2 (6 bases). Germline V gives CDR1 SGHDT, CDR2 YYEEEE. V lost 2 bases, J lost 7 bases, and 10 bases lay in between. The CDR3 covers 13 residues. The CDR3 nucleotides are TGTGCCAGCAGCTTTAATAGCGGAAATGAGCAGTTCTTC. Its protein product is CASSFNSGNEQFF.

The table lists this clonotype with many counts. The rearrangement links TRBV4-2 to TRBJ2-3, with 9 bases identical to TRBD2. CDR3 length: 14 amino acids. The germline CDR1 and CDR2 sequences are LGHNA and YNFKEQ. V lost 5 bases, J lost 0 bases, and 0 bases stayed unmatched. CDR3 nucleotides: TGTGCCAGCAGCACTAGCGGGAGCACAGATACGCAGTATTTT. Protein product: CASSTSGSTDTQYF.

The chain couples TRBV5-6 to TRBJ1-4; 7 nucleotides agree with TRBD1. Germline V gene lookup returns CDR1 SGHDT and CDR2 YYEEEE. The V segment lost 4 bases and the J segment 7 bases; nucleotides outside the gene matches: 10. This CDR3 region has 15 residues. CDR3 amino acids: CASSISGGPSEKLFF. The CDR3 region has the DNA TGTGCCAGCAGCATTTCAGGGGGTCCGAGTGAAAAACTGTTTTTT.

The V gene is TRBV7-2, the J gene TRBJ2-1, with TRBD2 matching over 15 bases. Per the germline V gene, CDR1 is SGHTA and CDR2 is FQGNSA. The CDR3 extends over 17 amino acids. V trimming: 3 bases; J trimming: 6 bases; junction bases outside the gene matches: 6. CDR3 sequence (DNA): TGTGCCAGCAGCTTCTACGGACTAGCGGGAGGGTCCAATGAGCAGTTCTTC. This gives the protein CASSFYGLAGGSNEQFF.

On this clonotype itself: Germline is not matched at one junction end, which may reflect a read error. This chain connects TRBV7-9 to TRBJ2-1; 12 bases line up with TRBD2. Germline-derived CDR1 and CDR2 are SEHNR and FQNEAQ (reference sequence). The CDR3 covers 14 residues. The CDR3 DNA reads TGTGCCAGCAGCCTAGCCGGGACTAGCGGGGAGCAGTTCTTC. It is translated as CASSLAGTSGEQFF.

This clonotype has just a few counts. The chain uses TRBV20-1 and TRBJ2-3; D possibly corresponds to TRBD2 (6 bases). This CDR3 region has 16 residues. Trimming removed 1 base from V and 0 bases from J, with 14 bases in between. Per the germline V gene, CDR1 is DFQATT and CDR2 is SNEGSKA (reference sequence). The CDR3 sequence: CSARAGGRYSTDTQYF. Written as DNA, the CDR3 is TGCAGTGCTAGAGCCGGAGGGAGGTATAGCACAGATACGCAGTATTTT.

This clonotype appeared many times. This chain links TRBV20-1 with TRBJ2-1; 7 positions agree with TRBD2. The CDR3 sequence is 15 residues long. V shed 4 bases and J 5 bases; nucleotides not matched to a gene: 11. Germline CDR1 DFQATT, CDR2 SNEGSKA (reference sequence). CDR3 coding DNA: TGCAGTGCTACCCTCCGCGGCGGGAGTCACAATGAGCAGTTCTTC. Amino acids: CSATLRGGSHNEQFF.

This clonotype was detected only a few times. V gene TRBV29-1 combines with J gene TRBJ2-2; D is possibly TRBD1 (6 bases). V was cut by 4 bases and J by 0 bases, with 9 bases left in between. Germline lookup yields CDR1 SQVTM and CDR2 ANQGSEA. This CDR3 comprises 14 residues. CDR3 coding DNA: TGCAGCGTTGTAGGACAGACGAACACCGGGGAGCTGTTTTTT. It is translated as CSVVGQTNTGELFF.

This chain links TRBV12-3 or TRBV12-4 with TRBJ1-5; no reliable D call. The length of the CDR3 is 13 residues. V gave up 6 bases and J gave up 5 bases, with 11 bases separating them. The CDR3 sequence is CASSLNTDQPQHF. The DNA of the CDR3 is TGTGCCAGCAGCCTAAATACGGATCAGCCCCAGCATTTT.

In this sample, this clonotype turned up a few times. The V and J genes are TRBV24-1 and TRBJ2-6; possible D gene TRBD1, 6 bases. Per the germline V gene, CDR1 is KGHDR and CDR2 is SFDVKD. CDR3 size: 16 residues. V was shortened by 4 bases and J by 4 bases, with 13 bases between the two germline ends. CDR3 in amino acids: CATSDLDRTGANVLTF. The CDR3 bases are TGTGCCACCAGTGACCTTGACAGGACCGGGGCCAACGTCCTGACTTTC.

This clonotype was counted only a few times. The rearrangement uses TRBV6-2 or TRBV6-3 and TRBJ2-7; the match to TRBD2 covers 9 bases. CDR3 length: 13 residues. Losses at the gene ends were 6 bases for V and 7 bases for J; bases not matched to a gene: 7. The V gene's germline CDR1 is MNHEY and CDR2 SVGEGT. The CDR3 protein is CASRASGEVEQYV. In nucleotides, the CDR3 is TGTGCCAGCAGAGCTAGCGGGGAGGTTGAGCAGTACGTC.

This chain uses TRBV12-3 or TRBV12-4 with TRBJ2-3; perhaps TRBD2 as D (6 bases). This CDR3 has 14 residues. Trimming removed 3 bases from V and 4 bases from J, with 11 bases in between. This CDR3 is CASSFGGAPDTQYF. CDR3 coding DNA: TGTGCCAGCAGTTTCGGAGGGGCCCCAGATACGCAGTATTTT.

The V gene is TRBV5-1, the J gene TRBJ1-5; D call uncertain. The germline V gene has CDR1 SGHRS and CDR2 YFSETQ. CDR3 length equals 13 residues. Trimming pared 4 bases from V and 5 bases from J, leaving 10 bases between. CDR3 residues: CASSVFSDQPQHF. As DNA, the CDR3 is TGCGCCAGCAGCGTCTTCTCGGATCAGCCCCAGCATTTT.

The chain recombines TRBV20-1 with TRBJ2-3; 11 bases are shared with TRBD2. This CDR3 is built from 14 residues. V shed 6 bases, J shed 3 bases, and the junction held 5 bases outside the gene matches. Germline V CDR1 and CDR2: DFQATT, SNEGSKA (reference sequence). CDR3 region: CSAPLAGVTDTQYF. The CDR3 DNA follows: TGCAGTGCACCACTAGCGGGAGTAACAGATACGCAGTATTTT.

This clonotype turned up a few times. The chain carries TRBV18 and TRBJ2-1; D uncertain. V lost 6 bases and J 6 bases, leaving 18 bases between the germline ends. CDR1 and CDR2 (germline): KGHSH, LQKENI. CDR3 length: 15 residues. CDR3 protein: CASSYARVDSNEQFF. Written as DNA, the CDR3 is TGTGCCAGCTCTTATGCCCGGGTGGATAGCAATGAGCAGTTCTTC.

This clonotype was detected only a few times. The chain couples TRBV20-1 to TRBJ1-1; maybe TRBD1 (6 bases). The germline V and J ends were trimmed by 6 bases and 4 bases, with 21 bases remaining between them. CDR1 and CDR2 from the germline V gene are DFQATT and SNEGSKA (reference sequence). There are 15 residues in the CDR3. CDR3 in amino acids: CSAPGTRERSTEAFF. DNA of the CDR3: TGCAGTGCGCCCGGGACACGGGAAAGGAGCACTGAAGCTTTCTTT.

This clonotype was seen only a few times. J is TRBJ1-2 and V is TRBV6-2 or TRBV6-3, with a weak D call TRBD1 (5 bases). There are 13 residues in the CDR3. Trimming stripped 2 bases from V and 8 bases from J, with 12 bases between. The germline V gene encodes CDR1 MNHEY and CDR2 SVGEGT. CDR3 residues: CASSYAGPRGYTF. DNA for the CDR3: TGTGCCAGCAGTTACGCAGGGCCTCGAGGCTACACCTTC.

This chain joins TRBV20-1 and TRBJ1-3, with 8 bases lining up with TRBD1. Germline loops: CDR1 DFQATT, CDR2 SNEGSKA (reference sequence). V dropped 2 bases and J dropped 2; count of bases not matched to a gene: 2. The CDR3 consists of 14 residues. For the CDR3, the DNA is TGCAGTGCTAGATCGACAGGGGCTGGAAACACCATATATTTT. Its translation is CSARSTGAGNTIYF.

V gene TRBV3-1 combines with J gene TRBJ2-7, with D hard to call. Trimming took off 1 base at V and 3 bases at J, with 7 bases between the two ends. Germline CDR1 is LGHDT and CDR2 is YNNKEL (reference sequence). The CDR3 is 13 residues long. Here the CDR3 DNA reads TGTGCCAGCAGCCAAGGCTCTGGCTACGAGCAGTACTTC. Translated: CASSQGSGYEQYF.

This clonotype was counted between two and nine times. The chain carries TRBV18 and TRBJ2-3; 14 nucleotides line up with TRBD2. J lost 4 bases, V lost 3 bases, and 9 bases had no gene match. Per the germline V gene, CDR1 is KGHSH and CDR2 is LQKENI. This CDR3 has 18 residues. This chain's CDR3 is CASSPMIPGLAGADTQYF. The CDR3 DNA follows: TGTGCCAGCTCACCGATGATACCGGGACTAGCGGGAGCAGATACGCAGTATTTT.

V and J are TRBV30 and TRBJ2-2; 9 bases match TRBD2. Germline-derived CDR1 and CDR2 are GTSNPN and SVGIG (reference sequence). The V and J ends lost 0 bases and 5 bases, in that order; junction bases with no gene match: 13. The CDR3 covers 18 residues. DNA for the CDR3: TGTGCCTGGAGTGTACGTTGGCGGGAGGGCCTCGGGACCGGGGAGCTGTTTTTT. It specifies CAWSVRWREGLGTGELFF. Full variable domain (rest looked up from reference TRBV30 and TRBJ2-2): SQTIHQWPATLVQPVGSPLSLECTVEGTSNPNLYWYRQAAGRGLQLLFYSVGIGQISSEVPQNLSASRPQDRQFILSSKKLLLSDSGFYLCAWSVRWREGLGTGELFFGEGSRLTVL.

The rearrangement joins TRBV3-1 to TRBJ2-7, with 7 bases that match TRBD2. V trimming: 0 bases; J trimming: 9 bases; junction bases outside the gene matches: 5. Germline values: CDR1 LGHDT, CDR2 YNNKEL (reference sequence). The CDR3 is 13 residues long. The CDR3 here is CASSQDSGGRQYF. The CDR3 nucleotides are TGTGCCAGCAGCCAAGATTCCGGGGGGAGGCAGTACTTC.

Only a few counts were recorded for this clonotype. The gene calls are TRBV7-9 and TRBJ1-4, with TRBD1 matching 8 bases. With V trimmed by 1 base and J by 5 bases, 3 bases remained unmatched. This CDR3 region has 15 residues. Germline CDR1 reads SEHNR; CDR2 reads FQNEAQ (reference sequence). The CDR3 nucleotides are TGTGCCAGCAGCTTAGATGGACAGGGAAATGAAAAACTGTTTTTT. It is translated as CASSLDGQGNEKLFF.

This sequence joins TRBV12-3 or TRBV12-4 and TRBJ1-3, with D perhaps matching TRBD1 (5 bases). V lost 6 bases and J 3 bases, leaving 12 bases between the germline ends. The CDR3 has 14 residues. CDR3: CASRRGVFGNTIYF. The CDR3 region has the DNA TGTGCCAGCAGACGAGGGGTTTTTGGAAACACCATATATTTT.